This entry concerns a single TCR beta chain. The CDR3 length is 15 residues. CDR1 is SGHKS, CDR2 YYEKEE, per germline (reference sequence). V gave up 4 bases and J gave up 1 base; unmatched junction bases: 1. These data originate in a study of blood T cell repertoires in COVID-19. Study at large: Sources were T cells, B-cell-depleted T cells, or PBMCs; the material itself was cDNA or gDNA.

Everyone who took part was roughly 18 to 95 years old, and they came from roughly 25 US areas. Cohort allocation depended upon clinical history that participants reported. In the study's own analysis: How many nucleated cells were present was estimated from reference gene primer amplification. Only in-frame clones appear in the TCRdb table, and some are missing; sequencing was by immunoSEQ multiplex PCR. V and J calls and clone size are as listed in that table; D and trimming were resolved from the DNA. The sample carries 270,000 or so clones, approximately 91% recorded once. The rearrangement links TRBV5-5 to TRBJ1-5; the match to TRBD1 covers 11 bases. Sequencing used PBMCs or T cells enriched from blood (not recorded which). This clonotype was sampled from a woman in her forties with acute COVID-19. CDR3 in amino acids: CASSRDRGSNQPQHF. For the CDR3, the DNA is TGTGCCAGCAGCCGGGACAGGGGGAGCAATCAGCCCCAGCATTTT.